The clone carrying this TCR beta chain has at least ten counts. Its antigen is not identified. The data are from a study of human T cells and chemical hapten exposure. Study-level findings and limits: No change in TCRs above 1 in 1000 frequency was produced by DPC sensitization.

TCRdb fed the RACE reads into MiXCR, producing one record per CDR3 protein. The profile shows under 95,000 distinct CDR3 sequences, about 10% of them singletons. V was clipped by 6 bases and J by 0 bases, with 12 bases between them. CDR3 length: 15 residues. Time point specified: healthy volunteer bleed at 2 weeks. Someone pulled total RNA out of unfractionated whole blood. The V call is TRBV12-3 or TRBV12-4, the J call TRBJ2-1; unclear D gene. The clonotype comes from a female donor in good health. Some clones in this sample may be carry-over from other donors' samples. Material: whole blood. CDR3 protein: CASSPHGSSYNEQFF. The CDR3 bases are TGTGCCAGCAGCCCCCACGGAAGCTCCTACAATGAGCAGTTCTTC.